The 30 T cell receptor beta chains in this list originate from one sample, sequenced in a study of molecular identifiers for immune sequencing clone quantification. MiXCR was run by TCRdb on the PCR reads, yielding one entry per CDR3 protein. The table records approximately 59,000 distinct CDR3 sequences, 15% to 20% of them present only once. The sample consisted of naive CD8+ T cells from blood, with Jurkat cell RNA spiked in. Subset here: FACS-sorted CD8+CD4-CCR7+CD45RA+ naive T cells. All receptors derive from a human donor in good health. Some libraries in this study had Jurkat cell RNA spiked in.

This clonotype appeared many times. This chain links TRBV30 with TRBJ2-7; 9 bases align to TRBD1. V lost 2 bases, J lost 4 bases, and 6 bases stayed unmatched. Germline V lookup: CDR1 GTSNPN, CDR2 SVGIG (reference sequence). The CDR3 is 14 amino acids. The CDR3 bases are TGTGCCTGGAGTTTCGGGACAGGGCCGTACGAGCAGTACTTC. Its translation is CAWSFGTGPYEQYF.

Notes on this clonotype: A much larger clone is a single base away; this may be a read error. V usage is TRBV19 and J usage is TRBJ1-4; the D is unclear. Germline V lookup: CDR1 LNHDA, CDR2 SQIVND (reference sequence). This CDR3 is built from 13 residues. CDR3 sequence reads: CARSRNIKEKLFF. The CDR3 region has the DNA TGTGCCAGAAGTAGGAACATAAAGGAAAAACTGTTTTTT.

Points on this clonotype: A much larger clone lies one base from this, so it may be a read error. The gene calls are TRBV19 and TRBJ2-1, with no clear D. There are 16 residues in the CDR3. Germline CDR1 and CDR2: LNHDA and SQIVND (reference sequence). The CDR3 sequence is CASSKSHYSSYNEQSF. CDR3 nucleotides: TGTGCCAGTAGTAAATCCCATTACAGCTCCTACAATGAGCAGTCCTTC.

The V and J genes are TRBV7-2 and TRBJ2-7; D is unresolved. Per the germline V gene, CDR1 is SGHTA and CDR2 is FQGNSA. There are 14 residues in the CDR3. V was clipped by 3 bases and J by 3 bases, with 12 bases between them. The CDR3 DNA is TGTGCCAGCAGCTTCTTAGGTGGTATCTACGAGCAGTACTTC. This encodes CASSFLGGIYEQYF.

The table lists this clonotype with many counts. The chain links TRBV21-1 to TRBJ2-4; the table's D call TRBD1 went unverified against the DNA. TRBV21-1 is a recognized pseudogene. The CDR3 runs 17 residues. CDR3 nucleotide sequence: TGTGCCAGCAGCAAAGCAGCGGGGGCGCTATCTTCAAACATTCAGTACTTC. This translates into CASSKAAGALSSNIQYF.

The CDR3 DNA is TGTGCAAGTCGCTTAGAAGGTTTTGAAAGGACAGCAGGACCTTTGGGGGAGCAGTACTTC. Translating gives CASRLEGFERTAGPLGEQYF. The chain has TRBV12-2 and TRBJ2-7; the table assigns TRBD1, which was not confirmed against the DNA. TRBV12-2 represents a pseudogene. This CDR3 has 20 amino acids.

V usage is TRBV5-6 and J usage is TRBJ2-7; unclear D gene. The CDR3 is 13 residues long. Germline CDR1 is SGHDT and CDR2 is YYEEEE. Trimming removed 1 base from V and 2 bases from J, with 7 bases in between. CDR3 nucleotide sequence: TGTGCCAGCAGCTTGTGGGCGGCCTACGAGCAGTACTTC. The encoded protein is CASSLWAAYEQYF.

There are many counts of this clonotype. The V and J genes are TRBV20-1 and TRBJ2-7; tentatively, D is TRBD2 (5 bases). Trimming stripped 0 bases from V and 4 bases from J, with 16 bases between. Germline CDR1 and CDR2: DFQATT and SNEGSKA (reference sequence). There are 15 residues in the CDR3. The CDR3 nucleotides are TGCAGTGCTAGAGATGTATTTTCTCGGGGATACGAGCAGTACTTC. Residues: CSARDVFSRGYEQYF.

This clonotype came up many times. The chain combines TRBV6-2 or TRBV6-3 with TRBJ1-2; TRBD1 aligns across 8 bases. The germline CDR1 and CDR2 sequences are MNHEY and SVGEGT. The CDR3 runs to 14 residues. V was pared by 7 bases and J by 4 bases, with 8 bases of the junction left unmatched. CDR3 in amino acids: CASKWAGGIYGYTF. The CDR3 DNA follows: TGTGCCAGCAAATGGGCAGGGGGCATCTATGGCTACACCTTC.

Points on this clonotype: Possible read error: a much larger clone is one base away. This chain uses TRBV7-2 with TRBJ2-3, with 8 positions matching TRBD1. The CDR3 is 14 residues long. CDR1 and CDR2 from the germline V gene are SGHTA and FQGNSA. CDR3 sequence reads: CASSFGQGTVTQYF. The CDR3 region has the DNA TGTGCCAGCAGCTTCGGACAGGGCACAGTTACGCAGTATTTT.

This clonotype was found many times. This rearrangement joins TRBV7-9 to TRBJ2-3; 7 positions match TRBD2. CDR3 length equals 16 residues. From germline, CDR1 is SEHNR and CDR2 FQNEAQ (reference sequence). The junction had 9 bases not matched to a gene; V was cut back by 4 bases and J by 2 bases. The CDR3 region is CASSSNPAGVTDTQYF. The CDR3 nucleotides read TGTGCCAGCAGCTCAAACCCGGCGGGGGTCACAGATACGCAGTATTTT.

This clonotype was counted ten times or more. Here the CDR3 reads CASSQDTSYEQYF. The CDR3 DNA reads TGTGCCAGCAGCCAAGATACCAGCTACGAGCAGTACTTC. This chain connects TRBV3-1 to TRBJ2-7; no definite D call. With 0 bases removed from V and 3 bases from J, the gap between germline ends came to 6 bases. The germline V gene encodes CDR1 LGHDT and CDR2 YNNKEL (reference sequence). The length of the CDR3 is 13 residues.

This clonotype has a handful of counts. CDR3 residues: CASSLAGTNYEQYF. CDR3 DNA sequence: TGTGCCAGCAGTCTAGCCGGGACAAACTACGAGCAGTACTTC. This chain uses TRBV27 with TRBJ2-7; TRBD1 might be the D (6 bases). CDR3 size: 14 residues. V lost 5 bases, J lost 3 bases, and 14 bases lay in between. Germline loops: CDR1 MNHEY, CDR2 SMNVEV (reference sequence).

The rearrangement joins TRBV6-5 to TRBJ2-1, with 7 bases lining up with TRBD2. The V and J ends lost 5 bases and 4 bases, in that order; junction bases with no gene match: 8. Germline-derived CDR1 and CDR2 are MNHEY and SVGAGI. This CDR3 comprises 15 residues. The CDR3 DNA reads TGTGCCAGCAGTGAAAGCGGGAAGAATTACAATGAGCAGTTCTTC. Protein product: CASSESGKNYNEQFF.

This clonotype was detected only once. This may arise from a read error, as a much more abundant clone is one base away. V gene TRBV5-6 combines with J gene TRBJ1-2; D perhaps matches TRBD1 (5 bases). Per the germline V gene, CDR1 is SGHDT and CDR2 is YYEEEE. The CDR3 has 14 residues. The V gene lost 2 bases and the J gene lost 2 bases, with 10 bases spanning the gap. The CDR3 loop is CASSLGARNYGYTF. The DNA of the CDR3 is TGTGCCAGCAGCTTAGGGGCCAGAAACTATGGCTACACCTTC.

This clonotype was counted at least ten times. This rearrangement joins TRBV4-3 to TRBJ1-1, with D hard to call. The CDR3 length is 15 residues. Looked up from germline, CDR1 is LGHNA and CDR2 is YSLEER. The ends were cut back, 0 bases at V and 4 bases at J, with 12 bases in the middle. For the CDR3, the DNA is TGCGCCAGCAGCCAAGATCACCGAACCCCCACTGAAGCTTTCTTT. Amino acid sequence: CASSQDHRTPTEAFF.

The table lists this clonotype with many counts. The V call is TRBV21-1, the J call TRBJ2-7; the table names TRBD2, a call not compared with the DNA. TRBV21-1 is tagged as a pseudogene. The CDR3 has 16 residues. The CDR3 DNA reads as TGTGCCAGCAGCAAGTCGCCCGGGAGTAGAGGCTACGAGCAGTACTTC. Its translation is CASSKSPGSRGYEQYF.

The rearrangement joins TRBV27 to TRBJ2-7, with D unclear. V lost 0 bases to trimming and J lost 5 bases, with 14 bases between them. Germline V CDR1 and CDR2: MNHEY, SMNVEV (reference sequence). This CDR3 has 15 amino acids. The CDR3 protein is CASSLSVHPENEQYF. The CDR3 DNA is TGTGCCAGCAGTTTATCGGTTCACCCAGAAAACGAGCAGTACTTC.

In this sample, this clonotype turned up a few times. This chain links TRBV11-2 with TRBJ2-2, with 9 bases that match TRBD2. Germline V gene lookup returns CDR1 SGHAT and CDR2 FQNNGV. This CDR3 contains 16 residues. The V gene end was trimmed by 1 base and the J gene end by 6 bases; junction bases not matched to a gene: 6. CDR3 residues: CASSLAFLAGPGELFF. The DNA of the CDR3 is TGTGCCAGCAGCTTAGCCTTCCTAGCGGGGCCCGGGGAGCTGTTTTTT.

To note about this clonotype: It may be a read error: a sequence one base away is much more abundant. This chain uses TRBV7-9 with TRBJ2-1; 9 bases are a match to TRBD2. This CDR3 contains 13 residues. Per the germline V gene, CDR1 is SEHNR and CDR2 is FQNEAQ (reference sequence). The CDR3, as DNA: TGTGCCAGCAGCCCGACTAGCGGCAATGGGCAGTTCTTC. Translation gives CASSPTSGNGQFF.

This clonotype came up many times. The J gene is TRBJ2-2, the V gene TRBV12-3 or TRBV12-4, with 14 bases identical to TRBD2. The ends lost 5 bases at V and 4 bases at J; junction bases unmatched: 9. This CDR3 is 18 amino acids long. The CDR3: CASSPEGLAGEITGELFF. In DNA, the CDR3 is TGTGCCAGCAGTCCAGAGGGACTAGCGGGAGAAATCACCGGGGAGCTGTTTTTT.

This clonotype was seen repeatedly, ten times or more. The chain carries TRBV4-1 and TRBJ2-2; possibly TRBD2 for D (7 bases). The CDR3 contains 16 residues. Germline V CDR1 and CDR2: MGHRA, YSYEKL. V lost 0 bases to trimming and J lost 5 bases, with 13 bases between them. The CDR3 nucleotides read TGCGCCAGCAGCCAAGATTCGGGGGGCTGGACCGGGGAGCTGTTTTTT. Amino acids: CASSQDSGGWTGELFF.

Notes on this clonotype: A much larger clone lies one base from this, so it may be a read error. This chain links TRBV5-1 with TRBJ2-1, with D uncertain. The length of the CDR3 is 15 residues. V gave up 5 bases and J gave up 2 bases, with 14 bases separating them. The V gene's germline CDR1 is SGHRS and CDR2 YFSETQ. CDR3 nucleotide sequence: TGCGCCAGCAGACATTGGAGCGACCCCTACAATGAGCAGTTCTTC. Its protein product is CASRHWSDPYNEQFF. Using reference TRBV5-1 and TRBJ2-1 for the parts outside the CDR3, the full variable domain is KAGVTQTPRYLIKTRGQQVTLSCSPISGHRSVSWYQQTPGQGLQFLFEYFSETQRNKGNFPGRFSGRQFSNSRSEMNVSTLELGDSALYLCASRHWSDPYNEQFFGPGTRLTVL.

This chain connects TRBV15 to TRBJ2-1; TRBD2 agrees at 7 bases. This CDR3 has 15 residues. Germline trimming cut 4 bases from V and 5 bases from J; bases unmatched to any gene: 8. Germline CDR1 is LNHNV and CDR2 is YYDKDF (reference sequence). DNA for the CDR3: TGTGCCACCAGCACCAGTACGGGAGGCAACAATGAGCAGTTCTTC. As protein: CATSTSTGGNNEQFF.

J is TRBJ2-7 and V is TRBV20-1; D may be TRBD1 or TRBD2 (5 bases each). Germline V lookup: CDR1 DFQATT, CDR2 SNEGSKA (reference sequence). The CDR3 sequence is 20 residues long. V lost 0 bases and J lost 3, with 30 bases in between. DNA of the CDR3: TGCAGTGCTAGAGACGGCGTCGCATCGGCCGGGGCTAGCCTTGGCTACGAGCAGTACTTC. Its protein product is CSARDGVASAGASLGYEQYF.

Turning to this clonotype: A much larger clone is a single base away; this may be a read error. The J gene is TRBJ2-2, the V gene TRBV5-4; the match to TRBD2 covers 12 bases. Germline CDR1 reads SGHNT; CDR2 reads YYREEE (reference sequence). This CDR3 has 14 residues. CDR3 sequence: CASRLAGGTGELSF. The CDR3 nucleotides are TGTGCCAGCAGGCTAGCGGGAGGGACCGGGGAGCTGTCTTTT.

This clonotype was detected ten times or more. The chain uses TRBV7-6 and TRBJ2-3; a weak D match, TRBD2 (5 bases). The V gene's germline CDR1 is SGHVS and CDR2 FNYEAQ. The CDR3 runs to 14 residues. The V end was cut by 0 bases, the J end by 1 base, with 5 bases between. CDR3 loop: CASSLAGGTDTQYF. The CDR3 nucleotides are TGTGCCAGCAGCTTAGCGGGAGGCACAGATACGCAGTATTTT.

This clonotype was detected only a few times. This could be a read error, since a much larger clone is one nucleotide away. The rearrangement joins TRBV28 to TRBJ2-4, with 10 nucleotides matching TRBD2. This CDR3 region has 16 residues. Germline CDR1 and CDR2: MDHEN and SYDVKM. CDR3 sequence (DNA): TGTGCCAGCTTTGGACTAGCGGAAATAGCCGAAAACATTCAGTACTTC. Its protein product is CASFGLAEIAENIQYF.

This clonotype was detected a few times. This may arise from a read error, as a much more abundant clone is one base away. CDR3: CATPSPGNQAQETQFF. In DNA form, the CDR3 reads TGTGCCACCCCGTCTCCGGGCAACCAGGCCCAAGAGACCCAGTTCTTC. The rearrangement uses TRBV2 and TRBJ2-5; D call uncertain. The end of the DNA is better explained by TRBJ2-1, so the J call may be wrong. The germline V gene encodes CDR1 SNHLY and CDR2 FYNNEI. The CDR3 consists of 16 residues.

This clonotype was seen ten or more times. Here the CDR3 reads CASIWGVDTEAFF. In DNA form, the CDR3 reads TGTGCCAGCATTTGGGGGGTGGACACTGAAGCTTTCTTT. The chain uses TRBV12-3 or TRBV12-4 and TRBJ1-1; a weak D match, TRBD1 (5 bases). The length of the CDR3 is 13 residues. V lost 7 bases to trimming and J lost 3 bases, with 12 bases between them.